The 16 T cell receptor beta chains reported below all come from one sample, sequenced in a study of PD-L1 blockade in urothelial cancer. Assay used: immunoSEQ multiplex PCR; TCRdb lists only in-frame clones, some missing. This sample has some 100,000 clones, with roughly 90% found just once. The time point denotes: pretreatment peripheral blood. Here the sequenced sample was PBMCs, taken around atezolizumab (anti-PD-L1) treatment. The receptors originated from a woman aged 80 or over with urothelial cancer.

The chain employs TRBV30 and TRBJ2-5; TRBD1 aligns across 10 bases. The CDR3 has 15 amino acids. V shed 3 bases, J shed 5 bases, and the junction held 9 bases outside the gene matches. Germline lookup yields CDR1 GTSNPN and CDR2 SVGIG (reference sequence). The CDR3: CAWRRDRGRVETQYF. The CDR3 region has the DNA TGTGCCTGGAGACGAGACAGGGGGCGGGTGGAGACCCAGTACTTC. Using reference TRBV30 and TRBJ2-5 for the parts outside the CDR3, the full variable domain is SQTIHQWPATLVQPVGSPLSLECTVEGTSNPNLYWYRQAAGRGLQLLFYSVGIGQISSEVPQNLSASRPQDRQFILSSKKLLLSDSGFYLCAWRRDRGRVETQYFGPGTRLLVL.

A remark on this clone: The junction differs from germline at one of its ends, possibly a read error. This chain links TRBV28 with TRBJ2-1; D perhaps matches TRBD1 (7 bases). Germline V gives CDR1 MDHEN, CDR2 SYDVKM. The CDR3 consists of 13 residues. CDR3 bases: TGTGCCAGCAGTCTTTCTTTGGAGGGGGCAGATATCTTC. Residues: CASSLSLEGADIF.

This rearrangement joins TRBV13 to TRBJ2-1, with 9 bases aligning to TRBD2. The CDR3 totals 12 residues. Germline trimming cut 5 bases from V and 10 bases from J; bases unmatched to any gene: 3. Germline V gives CDR1 PRHDT, CDR2 FYEKMQ (reference sequence). CDR3 in amino acids: CASSPLAGEQFF. The CDR3 bases are TGTGCCAGCAGCCCCCTAGCGGGAGAGCAGTTCTTC.

The chain links TRBV21-1 to TRBJ2-7; TRBD2 is taken as the D call from the table, unchecked against the DNA. TRBV21-1 has pseudogene status. The CDR3 extends over 15 amino acids. The CDR3 is CASRLAGVLWYEQYF. The CDR3 nucleotides read TGTGCCAGCAGGCTAGCGGGAGTGTTGTGGTACGAGCAGTACTTC.

As for this clone: A read error may produce the germline difference seen at one junction end. The chain employs TRBV5-1 and TRBJ2-1, with a tentative D call TRBD1 (5 bases). Germline assignment: CDR1 SGHRS and CDR2 YFSETQ. The CDR3 runs 14 residues. The CDR3 nucleotides are TGCGCCAGCAGCTCACCAGGGTCCTCCAATGAGCAGTTCTTC. It translates to CASSSPGSSNEQFF.

V and J are TRBV19 and TRBJ2-5; the match to TRBD2 covers 7 bases. There are 14 residues in the CDR3. The V gene end was trimmed by 5 bases and the J gene end by 5 bases; junction bases not matched to a gene: 8. CDR1 and CDR2 from the germline V gene are LNHDA and SQIVND (reference sequence). The DNA of the CDR3 is TGTGCCAGTAGTCAAGGGGCCGGGGGGGAGACCCAGTACTTC. This gives the protein CASSQGAGGETQYF.

This clone was counted once. The rearrangement links TRBV5-6 to TRBJ2-5; TRBD2 aligns across 12 bases. V was clipped by 5 bases and J by 5 bases; unmatched bases: 7. The length of the CDR3 is 15 residues. The V gene's germline CDR1 is SGHDT and CDR2 YYEEEE. CDR3 amino acids: CASRASGRALETQYF. CDR3 nucleotide sequence: TGTGCCAGCAGGGCTAGCGGGAGGGCCCTTGAGACCCAGTACTTC.

The V and J genes are TRBV6-4 and TRBJ2-7; 7 nucleotides match TRBD1. Germline loops: CDR1 MRHNA, CDR2 SNTAGT. The CDR3 length is 13 residues. With 6 bases clipped from V and 6 bases from J, the junction kept 8 bases outside the gene matches. The CDR3 protein is CASSESRGSEQYF. The CDR3 coding sequence is TGTGCCAGCAGCGAGAGCAGGGGGAGCGAGCAGTACTTC.

The chain uses TRBV15 and TRBJ1-3; D may be TRBD1 (5 bases). The V gene's germline CDR1 is LNHNV and CDR2 YYDKDF (reference sequence). The CDR3 covers 16 residues. Trimming cost V 0 bases and J 3 bases, with 12 bases left between them. The CDR3 region is CATSRDQGWRGNTIYF. The CDR3 DNA follows: TGTGCCACCAGCAGAGATCAGGGCTGGCGTGGAAACACCATATATTTT.

The rearrangement uses TRBV7-9 and TRBJ2-5, with 10 bases fitting TRBD1. This CDR3 spans 15 amino acids. Trimming at V came to 4 bases and at J to 5 bases, leaving 7 bases not matched to a gene. The germline V gene has CDR1 SEHNR and CDR2 FQNEAQ (reference sequence). The CDR3 loop reads CASSSGQGFGETQYF. The CDR3 nucleotides read TGTGCCAGCAGCTCGGGACAGGGGTTTGGGGAGACCCAGTACTTC.

The chain links TRBV25-1 to TRBJ2-3, with D possibly TRBD2 on 7 matching bases. CDR1 and CDR2 (germline): MGHDK, SYGVNS. The CDR3 runs 14 residues. V was clipped by 5 bases and J by 6 bases, with 15 bases between them. The chain's CDR3 is CASSYGGAADTQYF. The CDR3 nucleotides are TGTGCCAGCAGTTATGGGGGGGCAGCGGATACGCAGTATTTT.

This chain joins TRBV28 and TRBJ1-2; 7 bases fit TRBD1. Germline CDR1 and CDR2: MDHEN and SYDVKM. The ends lost 3 bases at V and 6 bases at J; junction bases unmatched: 4. This CDR3 comprises 13 residues. CDR3 amino acids: CASSLQGGHGYTF. The DNA of the CDR3 is TGTGCCAGCAGTTTGCAGGGGGGCCATGGCTACACCTTC.

The V gene is TRBV7-2, the J gene TRBJ1-1; TRBD1 matches at 8 bases. Trimming took 4 bases from V and 2 from J; bases not matched to a gene: 6. The CDR3 covers 15 residues. Germline CDR1 reads SGHTA; CDR2 reads FQGNSA. For the CDR3, the DNA is TGTGCCAGCAGCTCCCCGGACAGGGAAAACACTGAAGCTTTCTTT. As protein: CASSSPDRENTEAFF.

The rearrangement links TRBV5-1 to TRBJ2-3, with a weak D call TRBD2 (5 bases). The CDR3 sequence is 15 residues long. V gave up 4 bases and J gave up 3 bases, with 15 bases separating them. Germline CDR1 SGHRS, CDR2 YFSETQ. The DNA of the CDR3 is TGCGCCAGCAGCCTCCGGACTGAGGCGACAGATACGCAGTATTTT. Its protein product is CASSLRTEATDTQYF.

CDR3 sequence reads: CASSAPPGQDHGYTF. The CDR3 DNA reads TGTGCCAGCAGCGCACCACCCGGACAGGATCATGGCTACACCTTC. The V gene is TRBV9, the J gene TRBJ1-2; 7 bases agree with TRBD1. The germline gives CDR1 SGDLS, CDR2 YYNGEE. This CDR3 spans 15 amino acids. The junction had 11 bases not matched to a gene; V was cut back by 3 bases and J by 6 bases. The full variable domain, completed using reference TRBV9 and TRBJ1-2, is DSGVTQTPKHLITATGQRVTLRCSPRSGDLSVYWYQQSLDQGLQFLIQYYNGEERAKGNILERFSAQQFPDLHSELNLSSLELGDSALYFCASSAPPGQDHGYTFGSGTRLTVV.

The chain combines TRBV2 with TRBJ1-5; TRBD1 matches at 7 bases. V shed 6 bases and J 1 base; nucleotides not matched to a gene: 3. The CDR3 loop spans 14 amino acids. CDR1 and CDR2 (germline): SNHLY, FYNNEI. CDR3 in amino acids: CASRGTASNQPQHF. The CDR3 region has the DNA TGTGCCAGCAGGGGGACAGCGAGCAATCAGCCCCAGCATTTT.